This is a list of T cell receptor beta chains from one sample in a study of human T cells and chemical hapten exposure. TCRdb recomputed calls from the RACE reads with MiXCR, one row per CDR3 protein. The repertoire consists of 60,000 to 80,000 distinct CDR3 sequences, with approximately 6.7% occurring once and the leading ten covering under 2%. The sequences come from whole blood, collected in connection with sensitization to the hapten diphenylcyclopropenone (DPC). The source is a woman aged 25 to 39 with alopecia areata. Some clones in this sample may be carry-over from other donors' samples. CDR3s include the opening cysteine and the closing phenylalanine or tryptophan. D genes are given only for firm matches. Size values are once, few and many counts, or a class for expanded clones, and some rows have none.

j_gene | d_gene | abundance | v_gene | CDR3aa | CDR3nt
TRBJ1-6 | TRBD1 | many | TRBV7-9 | CASSWDREDYNSPLHF | TGTGCCAGCAGCTGGGACAGGGAGGACTATAATTCACCCCTCCACTTT
TRBJ2-1 | TRBD2 | many | TRBV27 | CASSFPVAGGHNEQFF | TGTGCCAGCAGTTTTCCAGTAGCGGGGGGTCACAATGAGCAGTTCTTC
TRBJ2-3 | TRBD2 | many | TRBV20-1 | CSATLAGVHSSTDTQYF | TGCAGTGCTACGCTAGCGGGGGTTCACTCTAGCACAGATACGCAGTATTTT
TRBJ1-1 | NA | many | TRBV29-1 | CSVARGSEAFF | TGCAGCGTTGCCAGGGGCTCTGAAGCTTTCTTT
TRBJ2-5 | TRBD2 | few | TRBV5-1 | CASSLADGGETQYF | TGCGCCAGCAGCTTGGCCGACGGGGGGGAGACCCAGTACTTC
TRBJ2-3 | NA | many | TRBV20-1 | CSAASTDTQYF | TGCAGTGCAGCTAGCACAGATACGCAGTATTTT
TRBJ1-1 | NA | many | TRBV12-3/TRBV12-4 | CASSLSIRGEAFF | TGTGCCAGCAGTCTGAGCATAAGAGGGGAAGCTTTCTTT
TRBJ1-2 | TRBD1 | many | TRBV12-3/TRBV12-4 | CASSLNTGDHYGYTF | TGTGCCAGCAGTTTGAATACAGGGGATCACTATGGCTACACCTTC
TRBJ2-7 | NA | many | TRBV20-1 | CSARRQSYEQYF | TGCAGTGCTAGGCGGCAGTCCTACGAGCAGTACTTC
TRBJ1-2 | NA | many | TRBV14 | CASSQDIGGTYGYTF | TGTGCCAGCAGCCAAGATATCGGGGGCACCTACGGCTACACCTTC
TRBJ2-7 | TRBD1 | many | TRBV6-6 | CASSFGDRGHPYEQYF | TGTGCCAGCAGTTTTGGGGACAGGGGGCATCCCTACGAGCAGTACTTC
TRBJ1-1 | NA | many | TRBV2 | CASSEVRWSSQNTEAFF | TGTGCCAGCAGTGAAGTTCGCTGGTCATCCCAGAACACTGAAGCTTTCTTT
TRBJ1-1 | NA | many | TRBV6-2/TRBV6-3 | CASSDDGAMNTEAFF | TGTGCCAGCAGTGACGACGGAGCCATGAACACTGAAGCTTTCTTT
TRBJ2-1 | NA | NA | TRBV24-1 | CARTHRGALNSYNEQFF | TGTGCCAGGACCCACCGGGGGGCCCTTAACTCCTACAATGAGCAGTTCTTC
TRBJ2-3 | NA | many | TRBV6-5 | CASSEDRYTDTQYF | TGTGCCAGCAGTGAGGACAGATACACAGATACGCAGTATTTT
TRBJ1-2 | TRBD1 | NA | TRBV6-1 | CASSELGTGGSYGDTF | TGTGCCAGCAGTGAATTGGGGACAGGGGGCTCCTATGGCGACACCTTC
TRBJ2-7 | NA | NA | TRBV19 | CASSASLSAHEQYF | TGTGCCAGTAGTGCGTCCCTCAGTGCCCACGAGCAGTACTTC
TRBJ2-7 | TRBD1 | many | TRBV29-1 | CSVEAIRTGEYEQYF | TGCAGCGTTGAAGCAATTAGGACAGGGGAATACGAGCAGTACTTC
TRBJ2-3 | TRBD2 | NA | TRBV12-3/TRBV12-4 | CATSGLAGGRFRGRTDTQYF | TGTGCCACTTCGGGACTAGCGGGCGGGCGATTCCGGGGCCGCACAGATACGCAGTATTTT
TRBJ2-7 | NA | many | TRBV3-1 | CASSPSGTRLPEQYF | TGTGCCAGCAGCCCATCCGGGACTCGTCTACCCGAGCAGTACTTC
TRBJ1-4 | NA | few | TRBV15 | CATSRAPGAGRVEKLFF | TGTGCCACCAGCAGAGCCCCTGGGGCAGGGAGGGTTGAAAAACTGTTTTTT
TRBJ1-6 | NA | NA | TRBV12-3/TRBV12-4 | CASTIGWESPLHF | TGTGCCAGCACCATCGGGTGGGAATCACCCCTCCACTTT
TRBJ2-5 | NA | many | TRBV10-3 | CAIKNGQQETQYF | TGTGCCATTAAAAATGGACAGCAAGAGACCCAGTACTTC
TRBJ2-3 | NA | many | TRBV2 | CASSETHPGPDTQYF | TGTGCCAGCAGTGAGACGCATCCAGGTCCAGATACGCAGTATTTT
TRBJ2-3 | NA | many | TRBV15 | CATSRDPGRDTQYF | TGTGCCACCAGCAGAGATCCAGGACGTGATACGCAGTATTTT
TRBJ1-5 | TRBD1 | many | TRBV20-1 | CSGRGPSNQPQHF | TGCAGTGGGAGGGGGCCTAGCAATCAGCCCCAGCATTTT
TRBJ2-7 | NA | many | TRBV25-1 | CASSEAGPIYEQYF | TGTGCCAGCAGTGAAGCGGGACCCATCTACGAGCAGTACTTC
TRBJ2-1 | NA | many | TRBV20-1 | CSALKGGGNSYNEQFF | TGCAGTGCCCTAAAGGGGGGGGGCAACTCCTACAATGAGCAGTTCTTC
TRBJ1-2 | NA | few | TRBV7-7 | CASSLWAPTKDYGYTF | TGTGCCAGCAGCTTATGGGCCCCGACAAAGGACTATGGCTACACCTTC
TRBJ1-3 | NA | many | TRBV3-1 | CASRSGGGRNTIYF | TGTGCCAGCAGAAGTGGAGGGGGGCGAAACACCATATATTTT
TRBJ2-2 | NA | NA | TRBV9 | CASSVGLGPGNTGELFF | TGTGCCAGCAGCGTAGGTCTTGGACCGGGGAACACCGGGGAGCTGTTTTTT
TRBJ1-5 | NA | NA | TRBV30 | CAWSVYHSNQPQHF | TGTGCCTGGAGTGTCTACCATAGCAATCAGCCCCAGCATTTT
TRBJ2-7 | TRBD1 | many | TRBV6-6 | CASSEDRTYEQYF | TGTGCCAGCAGCGAGGACAGGACCTACGAGCAGTACTTC
TRBJ1-5 | NA | many | TRBV2 | CASSEALGGHQPQHF | TGTGCCAGCAGTGAAGCGCTTGGGGGGCATCAGCCCCAGCATTTT
TRBJ1-2 | TRBD1 | many | TRBV7-2 | CASSQGGSGYGYTF | TGTGCCAGCAGCCAGGGGGGCAGCGGCTATGGCTACACCTTC
TRBJ2-1 | NA | NA | TRBV15 | CATSGGFQEQFF | TGTGCCACGTCCGGAGGTTTTCAGGAGCAGTTCTTC
TRBJ1-2 | TRBD1 | many | TRBV5-4 | CASSSVWGQGNYGYTF | TGTGCCAGCAGCTCTGTGTGGGGACAGGGGAACTATGGCTACACCTTC
TRBJ1-6 | NA | NA | TRBV20-1 | CSARGQENSPLHF | TGCAGTGCTAGAGGACAGGAAAATTCACCCCTCCACTTT
TRBJ1-2 | NA | few | TRBV5-4 | CASSPFLGGGNGYTF | TGTGCCAGCAGCCCCTTTCTTGGGGGAGGTAATGGCTACACCTTC
TRBJ1-2 | TRBD1 | few | TRBV3-1 | CASSQESRGRSSYGYTF | TGTGCCAGCAGCCAAGAAAGCAGGGGGCGCTCTTCCTATGGCTACACCTTC
TRBJ1-3 | NA | many | TRBV7-9 | CASSSIQGLTTGNTIYF | TGTGCCAGCAGCTCCATCCAGGGGCTAACGACTGGAAACACCATATATTTT
TRBJ1-1 | TRBD1 | many | TRBV6-5 | CASSRTGEMNTEAFF | TGTGCCAGCAGCCGAACAGGGGAAATGAACACTGAAGCTTTCTTT
TRBJ1-5 | TRBD1 | many | TRBV12-3/TRBV12-4 | CASSLDGTGGSQPQHF | TGTGCCAGCAGTTTAGATGGGACAGGGGGCAGTCAGCCCCAGCATTTT
TRBJ2-3 | NA | many | TRBV7-7 | CASSRLGKDTQYF | TGTGCTAGCAGCCGTCTTGGGAAGGATACGCAGTATTTT
TRBJ1-1 | NA | many | TRBV29-1 | CSALWPTEAFF | TGCAGCGCATTATGGCCCACTGAAGCTTTCTTT
TRBJ2-5 | TRBD1 | many | TRBV2 | CASSFQGQDQETQYF | TGTGCCAGCAGTTTCCAAGGACAGGACCAAGAGACCCAGTACTTC
TRBJ2-7 | TRBD2 | many | TRBV9 | CASSVSGEPSYEQYF | TGTGCCAGCAGCGTTAGCGGGGAACCGTCCTACGAGCAGTACTTC
TRBJ2-7 | TRBD1 | many | TRBV6-6 | CASSFQGVGEQYF | TGTGCCAGCAGTTTTCAGGGGGTAGGCGAGCAGTACTTC
TRBJ2-5 | TRBD1 | many | TRBV29-1 | CSAPTGGGGETQYF | TGCAGCGCCCCGACAGGGGGAGGAGGAGAGACCCAGTACTTC
TRBJ2-3 | TRBD1 | few | TRBV5-1 | CASSLLQGAVDTQYF | TGCGCCAGCAGCTTATTACAGGGGGCAGTAGATACGCAGTATTTT